These T cell receptor beta chains were read from a single sample in a study of blood T cell repertoires in COVID-19. Using immunoSEQ multiplex PCR, the repertoire was profiled, and TCRdb retains in-frame clones only, with some absent. This table has 200,000 or so clones, under 85% appearing once. Sequenced sample: PBMCs or T cells enriched from blood (not recorded which). The source of these receptors is a man in his fifties or sixties who had recovered from COVID-19. Each CDR3 is given with its conserved first and last residue. The D gene is left open where the match is weak. Where a row states a size, it is once, few, many or the class of an expanded clone; other rows omit it.

>TRBJ1-2|few|TRBD1|TRBV5-1|15
CASSLPTGGKDGYTF
TGCGCCAGCAGCTTGCCGACAGGGGGTAAAGATGGCTACACCTTC
>TRBJ2-6|.|.|TRBV2|14
CASNGGSGANVLTF
TGTGCCAGTAACGGGGGCTCTGGGGCCAACGTCCTGACTTTC
>TRBJ2-3|.|TRBD2|TRBV24-1|16
CATSDLGRGGPDTQYF
TGTGCCACCAGTGATTTAGGACGGGGGGGCCCCGATACGCAGTATTTT
>TRBJ1-1|.|TRBD1|TRBV6-5|15
CASRGQGAGDTEAFF
TGTGCCAGCAGGGGACAGGGGGCTGGGGACACTGAAGCTTTCTTT
>TRBJ1-1|.|TRBD1|TRBV2|15
CASSGTGGKNTEAFF
TGTGCCAGCAGTGGAACAGGGGGCAAGAACACTGAAGCTTTCTTT
>TRBJ1-2|.|TRBD1|TRBV9|15
CASSPQTGTSGGYTF
TGTGCCAGCAGCCCTCAGACAGGGACATCCGGTGGCTACACCTTC
>TRBJ2-7|.|TRBD2|TRBV27|19
CASRGGTHPTGTSPYEQYF
TGTGCCAGCAGGGGCGGGACCCACCCCACCGGGACTAGCCCCTACGAGCAGTACTTC
>TRBJ2-2|few|.|TRBV18|16
CASSPDLDRATGELFF
TGTGCCAGCTCACCGGACTTGGATAGGGCCACCGGGGAGCTGTTTTTT
>TRBJ1-1|.|.|TRBV19|14
CASTPEGRRTEAFF
TGTGCCAGTACCCCGGAGGGGAGGAGGACTGAAGCTTTCTTT
>TRBJ2-3|.|.|TRBV5-1|16
CASSPERQASTDTQYF
TGCGCCAGCAGCCCAGAGCGACAGGCGAGCACAGATACGCAGTATTTT
>TRBJ2-5|.|TRBD1|TRBV4-2|17
CASSQDPGTGAWWAQYF
TGTGCCAGCAGCCAAGATCCCGGGACAGGGGCCTGGTGGGCCCAGTACTTC
>TRBJ2-7|.|TRBD1|TRBV7-9|15
CASSLRDRSTYEQYF
TGTGCCAGCAGCTTAAGGGACAGAAGTACCTACGAGCAGTACTTC
>TRBJ2-7|once|TRBD2|TRBV7-2|15
CASSLSGGSSYEQYF
TGTGCCAGCAGTTTAAGCGGGGGGAGCTCCTACGAGCAGTACTTC
>TRBJ1-2|.|TRBD1|TRBV7-9|14
CASSLARTGIGYTF
TGTGCCAGCAGCTTAGCCAGGACAGGGATCGGCTACACCTTC
>TRBJ2-2|.|.|TRBV19|15
CASSIFPGDTGELFF
TGTGCCAGTAGTATCTTCCCAGGGGACACCGGGGAGCTGTTTTTT
>TRBJ2-2|once|TRBD1|TRBV11-1|15
CASSNRDRNTGELFF
TGTGCCAGCAGCAATCGGGACAGGAACACCGGGGAGCTGTTTTTT
>TRBJ1-1|.|.|TRBV6-2/TRBV6-3|14
CASSKRQMNTEAFF
TGTGCCAGCAGTAAAAGACAGATGAACACTGAAGCTTTCTTT
>TRBJ1-2|.|.|TRBV2|14
CASSTGQLNYGYTF
TGTGCCAGCAGTACAGGACAGCTAAACTATGGCTACACCTTC
>TRBJ1-4|few|TRBD1|TRBV6-5|14
CASTDRDSNEKLFF
TGTGCCAGCACCGACCGGGACAGTAATGAAAAACTGTTTTTT
>TRBJ1-2|.|TRBD1|TRBV19|14
CASSYGQVKDGYTF
TGTGCCAGTAGTTATGGACAGGTTAAGGATGGCTACACCTTC
>TRBJ1-1|.|.|TRBV7-2|15
CASSLVQGKNTEAFF
TGTGCCAGCAGCTTAGTTCAGGGTAAGAACACTGAAGCTTTCTTT
>TRBJ2-5|.|TRBD2|TRBV6-1|17
CASSARVSSGGVETQYF
TGTGCCAGCAGTGCTCGGGTTTCTAGCGGGGGGGTAGAGACCCAGTACTTC
>TRBJ2-6|.|.|TRBV3-1/TRBV3-2|15
CASSPQASGANVLTF
TGTGCCAGCAGCCCCCAGGCGTCTGGGGCCAACGTCCTGACTTTC
>TRBJ2-7|.|TRBD2|TRBV5-6|14
CASSAELGEGEQYF
TGTGCCAGCAGCGCGGAGTTGGGGGAGGGCGAGCAGTACTTC
>TRBJ1-4|.|.|TRBV7-6|14
CASSLLGAGEKLFF
TGTGCCAGCAGCTTGCTGGGGGCTGGGGAAAAACTGTTTTTT
>TRBJ2-5|.|.|TRBV7-9|15
CASSPPGTLKETQYF
TGTGCCAGCAGCCCCCCCGGGACTTTGAAAGAGACCCAGTACTTC
>TRBJ1-2|.|.|TRBV21-1|19
CASSPQETPGTGNHYGYTF
TGTGCCAGCAGCCCTCAAGAGACCCCCGGGACAGGGAACCACTATGGCTACACCTTC